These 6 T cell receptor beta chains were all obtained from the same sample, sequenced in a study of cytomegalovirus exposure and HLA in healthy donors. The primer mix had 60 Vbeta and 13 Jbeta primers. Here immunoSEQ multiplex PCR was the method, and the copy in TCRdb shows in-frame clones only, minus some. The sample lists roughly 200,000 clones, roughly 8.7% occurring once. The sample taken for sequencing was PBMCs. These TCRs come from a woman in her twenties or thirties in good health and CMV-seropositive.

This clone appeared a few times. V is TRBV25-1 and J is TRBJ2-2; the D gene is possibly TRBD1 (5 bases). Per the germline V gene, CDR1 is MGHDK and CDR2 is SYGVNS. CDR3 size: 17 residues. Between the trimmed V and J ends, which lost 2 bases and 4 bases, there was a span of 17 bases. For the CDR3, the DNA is TGTGCCAGCAGTGAACCTGGGCTGTGGGGCACCACCGGGGAGCTGTTTTTT. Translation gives CASSEPGLWGTTGELFF.

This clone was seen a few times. CDR3 sequence: CASSLGTDVQETQYF. CDR3 DNA sequence: TGTGCCAGCAGCTTAGGGACAGATGTACAAGAGACCCAGTACTTC. This sequence joins TRBV11-3 and TRBJ2-5, with a tentative D call TRBD1 (6 bases). The CDR3 runs to 15 residues. V was pared by 1 base and J by 2 bases, with 11 bases between. Germline V lookup: CDR1 SGHNT, CDR2 YENEEA. The entire variable domain, with the rest obtained from reference TRBV11-3 and TRBJ2-5, is as follows: EAGVVQSPRYKIIEKKQPVAFWCNPISGHNTLYWYLQNLGQGPELLIRYENEEAVDDSQLPKDRFSAERLKGVDSTLKIQPAELGDSAVYLCASSLGTDVQETQYFGPGTRLLVL.

CDR3 coding DNA: TGTGCCAGTAGTCCCACCGGGAGCAGTCCCTACGAGCAGTACTTC. This codes for CASSPTGSSPYEQYF. The V call is TRBV19, the J call TRBJ2-7; TRBD2 might be the D (6 bases). Germline V gives CDR1 LNHDA, CDR2 SQIVND (reference sequence). CDR3 length: 15 amino acids. V was shortened by 5 bases and J by 2 bases, with 16 bases between the two germline ends.

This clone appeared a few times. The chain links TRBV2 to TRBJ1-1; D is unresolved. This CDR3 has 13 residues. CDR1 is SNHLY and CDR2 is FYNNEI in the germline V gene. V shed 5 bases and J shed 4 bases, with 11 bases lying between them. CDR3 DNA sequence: TGTGCCAGCAGTTCATACATATCCACTGAAGCTTTCTTT. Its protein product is CASSSYISTEAFF.

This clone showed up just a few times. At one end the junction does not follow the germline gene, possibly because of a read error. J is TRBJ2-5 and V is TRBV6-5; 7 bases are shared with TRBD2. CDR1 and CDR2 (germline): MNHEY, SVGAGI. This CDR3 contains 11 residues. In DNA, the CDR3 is TGTGCCAGCTTCTTTGAACGGACTAGGCACTTC. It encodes CASFFERTRHF.

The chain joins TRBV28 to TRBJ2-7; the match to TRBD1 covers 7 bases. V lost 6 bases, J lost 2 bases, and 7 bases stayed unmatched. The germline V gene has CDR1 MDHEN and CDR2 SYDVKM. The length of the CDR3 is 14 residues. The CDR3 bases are TGTGCCAGCAGACGACAGGGCCCGCCCTACGAGCAGTACTTC. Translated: CASRRQGPPYEQYF.